These 5 T cell receptor beta chains were all obtained from the same sample, sequenced in a study of T cell repertoires in cytomegalovirus infection (dated by TCRdb to between 2018 and 2021). TCRdb names Illumina HiSeq 1500 as the instrument used. Using fastp trimming at Q25 and MiXCR clonotype assembly, TCRdb reanalyzed the public sequencing data and kept in-frame beta chains. CDR3 protein duplicates are merged, each entry listing the most common genes and DNA. The sample profile shows some 700,000 distinct CDR3 sequences; approximately 34% of them were found once. Of the sample, roughly 2.8% is held by the ten largest clones. Specimen: PBMCs. Receptor source: a human donor in good health (CMV status not recorded). Some clones in this sample may be carry-over from other donors' samples.

The chain's CDR3 is CASSILGQVPPNTEAFF. Here the CDR3 DNA reads TGTGCCAGTAGTATCTTGGGACAGGTTCCCCCTAACACTGAAGCTTTCTTT. The gene calls are TRBV19 and TRBJ1-1; 8 bases are a match to TRBD1. V was clipped by 3 bases and J by 2 bases; unmatched bases: 11. This CDR3 has 17 residues. From germline, CDR1 is LNHDA and CDR2 SQIVND (reference sequence).

This clonotype was seen only a few times. Possible read error: a much larger clone is one base away. The chain links TRBV7-2 to TRBJ1-5; no definite D call. V dropped 2 bases and J dropped 5 bases, with 4 bases sitting between them. Germline V gives CDR1 SGHTA, CDR2 FQGNSA. This CDR3 has 12 residues. DNA of the CDR3: TGTGCCAGCAGCTTACACGATCAGCCCCAGCATTTT. Translating it yields CASSLHDQPQHF. The full variable domain, completed using reference TRBV7-2 and TRBJ1-5, is GAGVSQSPSNKVTEKGKDVELRCDPISGHTALYWYRQSLGQGLEFLIYFQGNSAPDKSGLPSDRFSAERTGGSVSTLTIQRTQQEDSAVYLCASSLHDQPQHFGDGTRLSIL.

This clonotype was recorded a few times. The DNA of the CDR3 is TGTGCCAGCAGCCTCCGACAGGGCGGAGAGTATGGCTACACCTTC. This encodes CASSLRQGGEYGYTF. The chain joins TRBV7-2 to TRBJ1-2, with TRBD1 matching 7 bases. The CDR3 has 15 residues. Germline V gives CDR1 SGHTA, CDR2 FQGNSA. Unmatched junction bases numbered 11, after V lost 5 bases and J lost 5 bases.

Many counts were recorded for this clonotype. The CDR3 nucleotides are TGTGCCAGCGCCGGAAGGGCGAACACTGAAGCTTTCTTT. Translation gives CASAGRANTEAFF. V gene TRBV25-1 combines with J gene TRBJ1-1; no reliable D call. There are 13 residues in the CDR3. The ends were cut back, 8 bases at V and 1 base at J, with 11 bases in the middle. Germline CDR1 and CDR2: MGHDK and SYGVNS.

This clonotype appeared a few times. The chain is built from TRBV12-3 or TRBV12-4 and TRBJ2-5; tentatively, D is TRBD1 or TRBD2 (7 bases each). The CDR3 is 15 residues long. The ends were cut back, 2 bases at V and 3 bases at J, with 13 bases in the middle. The CDR3 DNA sequence: TGTGCCAGCAGTTTAAGGTCAGGGGGGGAAGAGACCCAGTACTTC. This codes for CASSLRSGGEETQYF.